Sequencing of this TCR beta chain was carried out in a study of blood T cell repertoires in COVID-19 (dated by TCRdb to 2019 to 2021). For context, the study as a whole: Samples covering the acute and convalescent phases of COVID-19 were provided by collaborators in the United States, Italy and Spain. A de-identified subject ID, COVID-19 status, age in years and sex were almost always included in the sample metadata. Where available, HLA class I and class II types were obtained from metadata supplied by the sample provider rather than from assay-based typing. The repertoires were released in a freely available public database intended as a resource for research on the immune response to SARS-CoV-2. Samples came from the ongoing ImmuneRACE study (first 160 participants) plus 1,254 subjects from 6 global collaborators. Deeply sampled blood TCRbeta repertoires from subjects exposed to, actively infected with, or recovered from COVID-19 were included in the dataset. The prospective study material was composed of cDNA or gDNA derived from T cells, B-cell-depleted T cells, or PBMCs. Overall study outcomes, separate from this receptor: The quantity of clinical and demographic metadata differed by source and by participant and was supplied without curation.

Notes on this clone: Its antigen is still unknown. No base-level quality is on record; no much larger clone is a single base apart.

The immunoSEQ Assay, a bias-controlled multiplex PCR, was used to amplify TCRbeta CDR3 regions from genomic DNA. Processing in the source paper ran as follows. Nucleated cell counts per sample were estimated from amplification of reference gene primers within the assay. To quantify the absolute abundance of each unique TCRbeta CDR3 rearrangement, sequence reads were collapsed and filtered. For each sample, productive Simpson clonality was calculated as the square root of Simpson's diversity index across productive rearrangements. TCRdb mirrors the immuneACCESS table, restricted to in-frame sequences. Some clones are absent from its copies; in checked studies, under half trace to an unresolved V gene, and the reason for the others is unknown. That table furnishes V, J and clone size, whereas the DNA furnished D and trimming. For this sample there are roughly 140,000 clones; more than 65% appear just once. Approximately 10% of the sample is in the top ten clones.

Collaborating institutions collected whole blood in K2EDTA tubes following their own protocols. For TCRbeta analysis, collaborators shipped samples as frozen whole blood, isolated PBMCs, or DNA extracted from either of those sample types. V loses 0 bases of germline sequence and J loses 1 base, and the interval between the two ends is 8 bases. CDR1 and CDR2 are read off the germline V gene as KGHSH and LQKENI. Taken from cysteine to phenylalanine, the CDR3 has 15 residues. The retained sequence is limited to the CDR3, 45 bases, with the frame set at the first base. The TCR sequence derives from a woman aged 45-60 years with acute or convalescent COVID-19. Input material: peripheral blood. In this chain, TRBV18 is recombined with TRBJ2-3; the D region possibly corresponds to TRBD2 (5 bases align). In nucleotide form, the sequence is TGTGCCAGCTCACCACCGACCGGGGGCACAGATACGCAGTATTTT. The encoded protein is CASSPPTGGTDTQYF.